The 29 T cell receptor beta chains below all came from one sample that was sequenced in a study of cytomegalovirus exposure and HLA in healthy donors. The PCR contained 60 Vbeta and 13 Jbeta primers. Profiling relied on immunoSEQ multiplex PCR, and the TCRdb table lists in-frame clones only, not all of them. This sample contains approximately 82,000 clones. Sequenced: PBMCs. All receptors derive from a woman aged 60 to 75 in good health and CMV-seronegative.

This chain uses TRBV7-2 with TRBJ1-2; TRBD1 matches at 8 bases. This CDR3 region has 17 residues. The germline V gene encodes CDR1 SGHTA and CDR2 FQGNSA. After removal of 5 bases from V and 3 bases from J, the junction contained 14 bases not matched to a gene. CDR3 region: CASSPRTGQGNYYGYTF. The CDR3 nucleotides are TGTGCCAGCAGCCCGAGGACAGGGCAGGGTAACTACTATGGCTACACCTTC.

The chain joins TRBV10-2 to TRBJ2-4; D possibly corresponds to TRBD1 (5 bases). Germline values: CDR1 WSHSY, CDR2 SAAADI. The CDR3 is 14 amino acids. V lost 8 bases to trimming and J lost 2 bases, with 13 bases between them. CDR3 bases: TGCGCCAGCGCTGGGCGGACAACCAAAAACATTCAGTACTTC. Translated, it gives CASAGRTTKNIQYF.

The chain uses TRBV29-1 and TRBJ2-2, with TRBD1 matching 7 bases. This CDR3 has 15 amino acids. V lost 7 bases, J lost 4 bases, and 12 bases stayed unmatched. Germline CDR1 is SQVTM and CDR2 is ANQGSEA. CDR3 loop: CSASQQGSGTGELFF. CDR3 nucleotide sequence: TGCAGCGCTTCCCAACAGGGGTCGGGCACCGGGGAGCTGTTTTTT.

This chain joins TRBV9 and TRBJ2-5, with TRBD2 matching 8 bases. The CDR3 totals 16 residues. Germline CDR1 and CDR2: SGDLS and YYNGEE. The J segment lost 0 bases and the V segment lost 3 bases, leaving 7 bases of the junction unmatched. CDR3 DNA sequence: TGTGCCAGCAGCGCTGGACTAGCTGATAACCAAGAGACCCAGTACTTC. This translates into CASSAGLADNQETQYF. Together with reference TRBV9 and TRBJ2-5, the CDR3 gives the full variable domain: DSGVTQTPKHLITATGQRVTLRCSPRSGDLSVYWYQQSLDQGLQFLIQYYNGEERAKGNILERFSAQQFPDLHSELNLSSLELGDSALYFCASSAGLADNQETQYFGPGTRLLVL.

V gene TRBV15 combines with J gene TRBJ1-4; D may be TRBD1 (5 bases). Per the germline V gene, CDR1 is LNHNV and CDR2 is YYDKDF (reference sequence). The CDR3 length is 17 residues. V shed 0 bases and J shed 3 bases, with 14 bases lying between them. Written as DNA, the CDR3 is TGTGCCACCAGCAGAGATTTACCGACAGTCTCTAATGAAAAACTGTTTTTT. Translated: CATSRDLPTVSNEKLFF.

The chain employs TRBV14 and TRBJ2-7; 11 positions agree with TRBD2. V dropped 2 bases and J dropped 4; count of bases not matched to a gene: 1. CDR1 and CDR2 (germline): SGHDN, FVKESK. This CDR3 spans 14 amino acids. CDR3 in amino acids: CASSQLAGGYEQYF. The CDR3 region has the DNA TGTGCCAGCAGCCAACTAGCGGGAGGATACGAGCAGTACTTC.

This sequence joins TRBV10-3 and TRBJ2-5; D gene uncertain. The V gene's germline CDR1 is ENHRY and CDR2 SYGVKD. The CDR3 runs 15 residues. V lost 4 bases, J lost 1 base, and 13 bases lay in between. This CDR3 reads CAISASGSIQETQYF. CDR3 nucleotides: TGTGCCATCAGTGCGTCCGGGTCGATCCAAGAGACCCAGTACTTC.

The chain couples TRBV30 to TRBJ1-1; TRBD1 might be the D (6 bases). The CDR3 covers 13 residues. CDR1 and CDR2 from the germline V gene are GTSNPN and SVGIG (reference sequence). V gave up 4 bases and J gave up 8 bases, with 17 bases separating them. The CDR3 sequence is CAWTPMGAAEAFF. DNA of the CDR3: TGTGCCTGGACCCCAATGGGGGCGGCGGAAGCTTTCTTT.

The V and J genes are TRBV6-6 and TRBJ1-2; 11 bases fit TRBD1. After removal of 4 bases from V and 7 bases from J, the junction contained 8 bases not matched to a gene. The CDR3 is made up of 15 amino acids. The V gene's germline CDR1 is MNHNY and CDR2 SVGAGI (reference sequence). CDR3 in DNA: TGTGCCAGCAGTTCCCCACGGGACAGGGGGTCTGGCTACACCTTC. This sequence encodes CASSSPRDRGSGYTF.

The chain links TRBV7-2 to TRBJ2-1; TRBD2 aligns across 7 bases. After removal of 4 bases from V and 6 bases from J, the junction contained 9 bases not matched to a gene. Germline lookup yields CDR1 SGHTA and CDR2 FQGNSA. The CDR3 contains 15 residues. The CDR3 here is CASSSQGGPTNEQFF. The DNA of the CDR3 is TGTGCCAGCAGCTCCCAGGGAGGGCCCACCAATGAGCAGTTCTTC.

CDR3 nucleotide sequence: TGTGCCAGCAGCTTAGATGGGAGCGGGATAACCAATGAGCAGTTCTTC. Its translation: CASSLDGSGITNEQFF. The chain recombines TRBV13 with TRBJ2-1; 7 positions agree with TRBD2. In germline, CDR1 is PRHDT, CDR2 FYEKMQ (reference sequence). The V gene end was trimmed by 1 base and the J gene end by 6 bases; junction bases not matched to a gene: 9. The CDR3 length is 16 residues.

This sequence joins TRBV5-4 and TRBJ2-2; no clear D. V was pared by 2 bases and J by 5 bases, with 7 bases between. CDR1 SGHNT and CDR2 YYREEE come from the germline V gene (reference sequence). The CDR3 runs to 13 residues. This chain's CDR3 is CASSFMLTGELFF. CDR3 in DNA: TGTGCCAGCAGCTTTATGCTAACCGGGGAGCTGTTTTTT.

The genes are TRBV29-1 and TRBJ1-2; the D is unclear. V was cut by 2 bases and J by 7 bases, with 14 bases left in between. Germline values: CDR1 SQVTM, CDR2 ANQGSEA. CDR3 length: 13 residues. The CDR3 DNA sequence: TGCAGCGTTGAACTCCTAGCATCTTTTGGCTACACCTTC. Its translation: CSVELLASFGYTF. Supplemented by reference TRBV29-1 and TRBJ1-2, the full variable domain reads SAVISQKPSRDICQRGTSLTIQCQVDSQVTMMFWYRQQPGQSLTLIATANQGSEATYESGFVIDKFPISRPNLTFSTLTVSNMSPEDSSIYLCSVELLASFGYTFGSGTRLTVV.

This chain connects TRBV23-1 to TRBJ1-1; TRBD1 matches 8 bases. TRBV23-1 is known as an ORF, though its function is uncertain. With V trimmed by 9 bases and J by 1 base, 10 bases remained unmatched. CDR3 size: 15 residues. CDR3 DNA sequence: TGCGCCAGTTCCGACACCGGGACAGGGAACACTGAAGCTTTCTTT. Translating it yields CASSDTGTGNTEAFF.

For the CDR3, the DNA is TGTGCCAGCCAGGACGGGGGGGCGAGCACAGATACGCAGTATTTT. It specifies CASQDGGASTDTQYF. This chain connects TRBV27 to TRBJ2-3; 8 bases are shared with TRBD2. Trimming removed 8 bases from V and 0 bases from J; junction bases left unmatched: 7. The CDR3 is 15 residues long. Per germline, CDR1 MNHEY and CDR2 SMNVEV (reference sequence).

V is TRBV28 and J is TRBJ1-5, with TRBD1 matching over 7 bases. This CDR3 has 15 residues. Trimming removed 6 bases from V and 6 bases from J; junction bases left unmatched: 11. Per the germline V gene, CDR1 is MDHEN and CDR2 is SYDVKM. The CDR3 spells CASSITGDPRQPQHF. The CDR3 DNA reads as TGTGCCAGCAGCATTACAGGGGACCCGCGTCAGCCCCAGCATTTT.

This chain joins TRBV7-8 and TRBJ2-3, with a tentative D call TRBD2 (5 bases). CDR1 and CDR2 from the germline V gene are SGHVS and FQNEAQ. V lost 4 bases to trimming and J lost 1 base, with 12 bases between them. This CDR3 is built from 15 residues. This CDR3 reads CASSYRSVGTDTQYF. CDR3 DNA: TGTGCCAGCAGCTACCGTAGCGTAGGCACAGATACGCAGTATTTT.

In regard to this clone: The same CDR3 is also encoded by other DNA sequences in this sample. CDR3 nucleotides: TGCGCCAGCAGCCAACCGCCAGGGCGCGGGGCTAATGAAAAACTGTTTTTT. Its translation: CASSQPPGRGANEKLFF. This rearrangement joins TRBV4-1 to TRBJ1-4; D is possibly TRBD1 (5 bases). Trimming shortened V by 2 bases and J by 3 bases, and 16 bases separated the two germline ends. Germline V gene sequence: CDR1 MGHRA, CDR2 YSYEKL. The CDR3 runs to 17 residues.

This chain links TRBV6-6 with TRBJ2-5; tentative D call: TRBD1 (6 bases). V lost 11 bases to trimming and J lost 5 bases, with 18 bases between them. Germline CDR1 and CDR2: MNHNY and SVGAGI (reference sequence). The CDR3 is made up of 13 amino acids. DNA for the CDR3: TGTGCCGCACAGGGAACGATATTGGAGACCCAGTACTTC. The encoded protein is CAAQGTILETQYF.

Here the CDR3 DNA reads TGTGCCAGCAGTTACTCTCCGGACAGCGCTGAAGCTTTCTTT. Translating it yields CASSYSPDSAEAFF. The J gene is TRBJ1-1, the V gene TRBV6-5, with D maybe TRBD1 (6 bases). The CDR3 totals 14 residues. Trimming stripped 0 bases from V and 6 bases from J, with 11 bases between. The germline V gene has CDR1 MNHEY and CDR2 SVGAGI.

V gene TRBV28 combines with J gene TRBJ1-2; 10 nucleotides align to TRBD1. CDR3 size: 15 residues. With 5 bases clipped from V and 2 bases from J, the junction kept 5 bases outside the gene matches. Germline CDR1 is MDHEN and CDR2 is SYDVKM. In nucleotides, the CDR3 is TGTGCCAGCAGTCGACAGGGGGCTAGAAACTATGGCTACACCTTC. This gives the protein CASSRQGARNYGYTF.

The V call is TRBV4-2, the J call TRBJ2-3; 9 bases map to TRBD1. V gave up 1 base and J gave up 1 base; unmatched junction bases: 3. Germline V CDR1 and CDR2: LGHNA, YNFKEQ. CDR3 length: 16 amino acids. The CDR3 nucleotides are TGTGCCAGCAGCCAAGGGGGGGACAGGGGCACAGATACGCAGTATTTT. Encoded protein: CASSQGGDRGTDTQYF.

The gene calls are TRBV18 and TRBJ2-1; a weak D match, TRBD2 (6 bases). CDR1 KGHSH and CDR2 LQKENI come from the germline V gene. This CDR3 comprises 18 residues. V was shortened by 1 base and J by 1 base, with 17 bases between the two germline ends. The CDR3 protein is CASSPRGIGGRSYNEQFF. CDR3 sequence (DNA): TGTGCCAGCTCACCACGGGGCATCGGGGGTCGGTCCTACAATGAGCAGTTCTTC.

The J gene is TRBJ2-7, the V gene TRBV4-3; 10 bases are a match to TRBD1. CDR3 length: 15 amino acids. CDR1 and CDR2 from the germline V gene are LGHNA and YSLEER. J was trimmed by 5 bases and V by 3 bases; bases with no gene match: 7. The CDR3 spells CASSQPGQGLDEQYF. The DNA for the CDR3 is TGCGCCAGCAGCCAGCCGGGACAGGGGCTCGACGAGCAGTACTTC.

This chain links TRBV28 with TRBJ2-7; 8 bases align to TRBD2. Germline V gene lookup returns CDR1 MDHEN and CDR2 SYDVKM. Trimming removed 3 bases from V and 3 bases from J; junction bases left unmatched: 10. The CDR3 is made up of 16 amino acids. The CDR3 DNA sequence: TGTGCCAGCAGTTTCCCCCCGGGACTAGTGGTCTACGAGCAGTACTTC. Translation gives CASSFPPGLVVYEQYF.

The chain carries TRBV7-3 and TRBJ2-6; the D gene is possibly TRBD1 (5 bases). The CDR3 has 17 amino acids. The germline V gene has CDR1 SGHTA and CDR2 FQGTGA. The V and J ends lost 4 bases and 2 bases respectively, with 15 bases between them. The DNA of the CDR3 is TGTGCCAGCAGCTCGCAGGGTCCTAGGGCTGGGGCCAACGTCCTGACTTTC. This gives the protein CASSSQGPRAGANVLTF.

The chain combines TRBV19 with TRBJ1-3; D is perhaps TRBD1 (6 bases). In germline, CDR1 is LNHDA, CDR2 SQIVND (reference sequence). The CDR3 totals 17 residues. V was pared by 6 bases and J by 0 bases, with 18 bases between. CDR3 sequence (DNA): TGTGCCAGTAGCCGACGTGGGACAACTTACTCTGGAAACACCATATATTTT. It yields the protein CASSRRGTTYSGNTIYF.

V gene TRBV5-1 combines with J gene TRBJ2-3; 12 nucleotides match TRBD2. The length of the CDR3 is 15 residues. The V gene end was trimmed by 5 bases and the J gene end by 4 bases; junction bases not matched to a gene: 5. Germline lookup yields CDR1 SGHRS and CDR2 YFSETQ. CDR3 nucleotide sequence: TGCGCCAGCAGTCGACTAGCGGGAGATCCAGATACGCAGTATTTT. It is translated as CASSRLAGDPDTQYF. Based on the CDR3 plus reference TRBV5-1 and TRBJ2-3, the full variable domain is KAGVTQTPRYLIKTRGQQVTLSCSPISGHRSVSWYQQTPGQGLQFLFEYFSETQRNKGNFPGRFSGRQFSNSRSEMNVSTLELGDSALYLCASSRLAGDPDTQYFGPGTRLTVL.

V usage is TRBV21-1 and J usage is TRBJ2-1; the DNA was not used to check the table's D call, TRBD2. TRBV21-1 is described as a pseudogene. The CDR3 spans 13 residues. CDR3 amino acids: CASSVTPGDLEFF. DNA for the CDR3: TGTGCCAGCAGCGTTACACCGGGGGACCTAGAGTTCTTC.